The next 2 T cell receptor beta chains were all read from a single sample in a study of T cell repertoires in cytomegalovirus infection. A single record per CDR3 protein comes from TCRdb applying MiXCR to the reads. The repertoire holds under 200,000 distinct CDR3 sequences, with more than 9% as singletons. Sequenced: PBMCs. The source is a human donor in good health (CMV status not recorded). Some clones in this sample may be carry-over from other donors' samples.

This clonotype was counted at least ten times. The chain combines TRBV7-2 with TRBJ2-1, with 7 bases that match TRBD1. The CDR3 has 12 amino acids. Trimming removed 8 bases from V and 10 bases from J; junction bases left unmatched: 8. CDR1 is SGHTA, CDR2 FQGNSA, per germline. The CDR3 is CASLRPRGEQFF. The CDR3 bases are TGTGCCAGCCTTCGCCCCAGGGGGGAGCAGTTCTTC.

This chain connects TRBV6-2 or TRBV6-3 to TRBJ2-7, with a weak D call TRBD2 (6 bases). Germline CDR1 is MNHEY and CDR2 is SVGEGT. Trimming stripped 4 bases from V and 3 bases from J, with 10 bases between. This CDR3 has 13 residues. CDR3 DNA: TGTGCCAGCAGTTTGGGACTTCACTACGAGCAGTACTTC. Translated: CASSLGLHYEQYF.